The clone carrying this T cell receptor beta chain came up many times. Its antigen is not identified. Central memory, naive, regulatory and stem cell-like memory CD4+ cells were sorted by CD45RO/CCR7/CD25/CD127/CD95/CD27. These data come from a study of beta chain features in type 1 diabetes. Findings of the study overall: Significant though moderate, a shortening of TCRB CDR3s appeared in all four CD4+ subsets of Type 1 diabetes patients. In cDNA sequencing, cells with high TCR expression could be over-represented.

Between the trimmed V and J ends, which lost 1 base and 8 bases, there was a span of 11 bases. This CDR3 is 13 amino acids long. Germline V gene lookup returns CDR1 SGHTA and CDR2 FQGNSA. The whole isolated RNA underwent reverse transcription, so sequencing captured expressed TCRB transcripts. Libraries were prepared by immunoSEQ multiplex PCR; TCRdb keeps only in-frame clonotypes and omits some of them. Of fewer than 350,000 clones listed, 8% are singletons. J is TRBJ1-2 and V is TRBV7-2, with a tentative D call TRBD1 (5 bases). The sequenced sample was central memory CD4+ T cells from blood. The TCR originated in a woman between 18 and 29 years old in good health. Written as DNA, the CDR3 is TGTGCCAGCAGCTTAGAGGGGACGAGAGGCTACACCTTC. It codes for CASSLEGTRGYTF.